This entry is about one TCR beta chain. This CDR3 is built from 11 residues. V was shortened by 5 bases and J by 4 bases, with 5 bases between the two germline ends. Per the germline V gene, CDR1 is SGHAT and CDR2 is FQNNGV. The data were taken from a study of blood T cell repertoires in COVID-19. Sequencing used immunoSEQ multiplex PCR; TCRdb keeps in-frame clones, though not all of them. This table has some 200,000 clones, more than 75% appearing once. This TCR derives from a man in his forties or fifties with active or convalescent COVID-19. Sequencing input: peripheral blood. V usage is TRBV11-2 and J usage is TRBJ1-2; no firm D call. The CDR3 DNA follows: TGTGCCAGCAGCCTACTCTATGGCTACACCTTC. Encoded protein: CASSLLYGYTF.